The rows below give T cell receptor beta chains drawn from one sample of a study of cytomegalovirus exposure and HLA in healthy donors. Here immunoSEQ multiplex PCR was the method, and the copy in TCRdb shows in-frame clones only, minus some. The profile shows about 140,000 clones, less than 80% of them singletons. The sample was PBMCs. The receptors here all came from a man aged 35 to 55 in good health and CMV-seropositive. Both conserved end residues are part of each CDR3.

v_call: TRBV9
cdr3_aa: CASSASGYSYEQYF

v_call: TRBV5-4
cdr3_aa: CASSLPGTPAVF

v_call: TRBV5-6
cdr3_aa: CASSLVSGEQYF

v_call: TRBV27
cdr3_aa: CASSQQGLNEKLFF

v_call: TRBV4-1
cdr3_aa: CASSQEGLAGGRETQYF

v_call: TRBV5-6
cdr3_aa: CASSTPPGQVRWGEAFF

v_call: TRBV2
cdr3_aa: CASTPDRGSNQPQHF

v_call: TRBV18
cdr3_aa: CASSSDRMNTEAFF

v_call: TRBV5-5
cdr3_aa: CASSFSGSTEAFF

v_call: TRBV11-2
cdr3_aa: CASSLIFQVPNTGELFF

v_call: TRBV7-9
cdr3_aa: CASSLVGLATRGAFF

v_call: TRBV5-1
cdr3_aa: CASSFRQARSSYEQYF

v_call: TRBV12-5
cdr3_aa: CASGSTGSSYEQYF

v_call: TRBV27
cdr3_aa: CASRAVQGAVQETQYF

v_call: TRBV28
cdr3_aa: CASSKYDHSSGNTIYF

v_call: TRBV12-2
cdr3_aa: CASRSLCGTAFDQPQHF

v_call: TRBV6-6
cdr3_aa: CASSYGGGSYEQYF

v_call: TRBV5-1
cdr3_aa: CASSWGAGTQTDTQYF

v_call: TRBV6-6
cdr3_aa: CASSSMGGQGAEGYTF

v_call: TRBV5-4
cdr3_aa: CASSFQGEDEQYF

v_call: TRBV6-1
cdr3_aa: CASRPGQSSYQPQHF

v_call: TRBV6-5
cdr3_aa: CASSYRGQKWGYTF